This T cell receptor beta chain appears in the sequencing data of a study of shared clonotypes between healthy human individuals. In the study overall: Serving as donors were two women and three men, whose ages spanned 18 to 49. Each donor had three CD4 naive, three CD4 memory, two CD8 naive and one CD8 memory plate.

The CDR3 has 15 amino acids. The trim removed 0 bases at V and 2 bases at J, leaving 2 bases unmatched. In germline, CDR1 is SGDLS, CDR2 YYNGEE. Concerning this clone itself: The same CDR3 is also encoded by other DNA sequences in this sample.

Naive CD8 cells comprised CD45RO-negative, CCR7-positively selected cells, excluding terminally differentiated effector memory CD45RA+ cells. Source study methods: ImmunoSEQ junction-only sequences lacked quality scores, so their filtering differed. Only in-frame clones appear in the TCRdb table, and some are missing; sequencing was by immunoSEQ multiplex PCR. V and J calls and clone size are copied from that table; D and trimming were computed from the DNA. Of some 2 million clones listed, about 95% are singletons. Sample: naive CD8+ T cells sorted from blood. The receptor's source is a young man in good health. This chain joins TRBV9 and TRBJ2-7, with TRBD2 matching over 10 bases. The CDR3 here is CASSVGTSGTYEQYF. CDR3 coding DNA: TGTGCCAGCAGCGTAGGAACTAGCGGGACCTACGAGCAGTACTTC.